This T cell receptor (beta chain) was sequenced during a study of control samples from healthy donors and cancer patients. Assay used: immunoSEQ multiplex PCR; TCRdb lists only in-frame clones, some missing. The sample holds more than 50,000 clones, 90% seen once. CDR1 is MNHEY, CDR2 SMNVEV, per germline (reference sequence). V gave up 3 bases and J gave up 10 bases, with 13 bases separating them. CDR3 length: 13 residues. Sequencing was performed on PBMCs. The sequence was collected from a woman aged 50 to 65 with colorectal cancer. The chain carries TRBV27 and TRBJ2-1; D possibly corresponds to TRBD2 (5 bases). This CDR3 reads CASSFGNVGEQFF. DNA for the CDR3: TGTGCCAGCAGTTTCGGGAACGTAGGAGAGCAGTTCTTC.